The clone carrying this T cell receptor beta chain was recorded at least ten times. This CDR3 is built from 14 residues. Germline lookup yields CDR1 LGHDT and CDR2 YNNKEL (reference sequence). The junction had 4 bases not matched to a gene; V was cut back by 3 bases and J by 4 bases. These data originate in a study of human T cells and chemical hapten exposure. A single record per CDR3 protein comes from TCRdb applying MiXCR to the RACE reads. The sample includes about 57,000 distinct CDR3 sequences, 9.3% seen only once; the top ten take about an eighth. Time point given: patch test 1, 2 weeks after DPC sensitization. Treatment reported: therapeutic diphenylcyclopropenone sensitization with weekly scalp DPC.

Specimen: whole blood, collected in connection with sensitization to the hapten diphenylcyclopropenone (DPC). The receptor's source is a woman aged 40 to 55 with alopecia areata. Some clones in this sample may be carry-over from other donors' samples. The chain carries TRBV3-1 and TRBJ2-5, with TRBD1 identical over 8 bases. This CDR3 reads CASSQDRVGETQYF. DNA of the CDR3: TGTGCCAGCAGCCAGGACAGGGTAGGAGAGACCCAGTACTTC.